Following are 16 T cell receptor beta chains from one sample sequenced in a study of shared clonotypes between healthy human individuals. Clones were read by immunoSEQ multiplex PCR, and TCRdb kept only the in-frame ones, dropping some. The data contain over a million clones, 95% to 97% of them seen just once; the ten biggest clones take up roughly 1.1%. Source material: naive CD4+ T cells sorted from blood. Subset indicated: CD45RA+ positively selected. These receptors all stem from a man aged 30 to 39 in good health.

The rearrangement uses TRBV2 and TRBJ2-1; D is perhaps TRBD2 (6 bases). The CDR3 spans 14 residues. Germline-derived CDR1 and CDR2 are SNHLY and FYNNEI. V lost 2 bases, J lost 6 bases, and 11 bases lay in between. DNA of the CDR3: TGTGCCAGCAGTGAAACCCTAGCGTCCAATGAGCAGTTCTTC. Amino acid sequence: CASSETLASNEQFF.

A remark on this clone: The same CDR3 is also encoded by other DNA sequences in this sample. This chain links TRBV5-1 with TRBJ2-5, with D perhaps TRBD2 (6 bases). Deletions cut 3 bases from V and 4 bases from J, with 7 bases between. CDR1 and CDR2 (germline): SGHRS, YFSETQ. The CDR3 totals 12 residues. The CDR3 coding sequence is TGCGCCAGCAGCTCCGGGGGAGAGACCCAGTACTTC. This codes for CASSSGGETQYF. Combining the CDR3 with reference TRBV5-1 and TRBJ2-5 gives the whole variable domain KAGVTQTPRYLIKTRGQQVTLSCSPISGHRSVSWYQQTPGQGLQFLFEYFSETQRNKGNFPGRFSGRQFSNSRSEMNVSTLELGDSALYLCASSSGGETQYFGPGTRLLVL.

The chain joins TRBV5-1 to TRBJ1-2, with D possibly being TRBD1 (6 bases). V lost 1 base to trimming and J lost 0 bases, with 22 bases between them. CDR3 length: 19 amino acids. Germline CDR1 and CDR2: SGHRS and YFSETQ. DNA of the CDR3: TGCGCCAGCAGCTTGCCCCTTAAGGCCGGGACAACCTCTAACTATGGCTACACCTTC. Its translation: CASSLPLKAGTTSNYGYTF.

The DNA of the CDR3 is TGTGCCAGCAGTCCCGGGACACTTGAAAAACTGTTTTTT. It codes for CASSPGTLEKLFF. V is TRBV2 and J is TRBJ1-4, with TRBD1 as a possible D gene (6 bases). CDR1 and CDR2 from the germline V gene are SNHLY and FYNNEI. V lost 5 bases and J 7 bases, leaving 11 bases between the germline ends. This CDR3 has 13 residues.

The chain is built from TRBV28 and TRBJ1-4; TRBD1 matches 7 bases. J was trimmed by 8 bases and V by 3 bases; bases with no gene match: 6. CDR3 length: 14 amino acids. Germline V gene data show CDR1 as MDHEN and CDR2 as SYDVKM. Written as DNA, the CDR3 is TGTGCCAGCAGTTTTGACAGGGTCGTGGAAAAACTGTTTTTT. Translating gives CASSFDRVVEKLFF.

CDR3 bases: TGTGCCAGCAGCTTCGGGACAGGGGTTGCCTACGAGCAGTACTTC. It is translated as CASSFGTGVAYEQYF. The chain uses TRBV5-4 and TRBJ2-7, with 10 bases that match TRBD1. Germline assignment: CDR1 SGHNT and CDR2 YYREEE (reference sequence). The CDR3 is 15 residues long. V was pared by 2 bases and J by 2 bases, with 4 bases of the junction left unmatched.

The sample holds a few counts of this clone. The chain employs TRBV25-1 and TRBJ1-2; perhaps TRBD1 as D (6 bases). This CDR3 is 13 amino acids long. V was clipped by 3 bases and J by 5 bases, with 10 bases between them. The germline V gene has CDR1 MGHDK and CDR2 SYGVNS. CDR3 region: CASSDAGEYGYTF. DNA of the CDR3: TGTGCCAGCAGTGATGCAGGGGAATATGGCTACACCTTC.

This clone was seen a single time. The V and J genes are TRBV9 and TRBJ2-1; D is possibly TRBD2 (5 bases). V was trimmed by 4 bases and J by 2 bases, leaving 19 bases between them. Germline V gene sequence: CDR1 SGDLS, CDR2 YYNGEE. The CDR3 contains 17 residues. The CDR3: CASSPTLAQRTYNEQFF. CDR3 bases: TGTGCCAGCAGCCCCACCTTAGCGCAAAGAACCTACAATGAGCAGTTCTTC.

The J gene is TRBJ2-1, the V gene TRBV7-9; 12 positions match TRBD2. J gave up 5 bases and V 2 bases, and 7 bases lay outside the gene matches. CDR3 size: 17 residues. CDR1 and CDR2 (germline): SEHNR, FQNEAQ (reference sequence). For the CDR3, the DNA is TGTGCCAGCAGCTTAAGAGGACTAGCGGGACCAGACAATGAGCAGTTCTTC. Amino acid sequence: CASSLRGLAGPDNEQFF.

The V gene is TRBV2, the J gene TRBJ2-7, with D possibly matching TRBD2 (6 bases). This CDR3 is 11 amino acids long. V lost 6 bases, J lost 5 bases, and 8 bases lay in between. Germline CDR1 and CDR2: SNHLY and FYNNEI. CDR3 region: CASRGEDEQYF. In nucleotides, the CDR3 is TGTGCCAGCAGGGGGGAGGACGAGCAGTACTTC.

V usage is TRBV7-9 and J usage is TRBJ2-1, with D possibly called TRBD1 or TRBD2 (5 bases each). Per germline, CDR1 SEHNR and CDR2 FQNEAQ (reference sequence). The germline V and J ends were trimmed by 5 bases and 7 bases, with 18 bases remaining between them. The CDR3 contains 15 residues. CDR3 sequence reads: CASSPTGREGNEQFF. The CDR3 DNA follows: TGTGCCAGCAGCCCTACGGGGCGAGAGGGTAATGAGCAGTTCTTC.

Regarding this clone: The sample holds other DNA sequences that translate to the same CDR3. The chain combines TRBV11-2 with TRBJ2-5; a weak D match, TRBD2 (6 bases). Germline V gives CDR1 SGHAT, CDR2 FQNNGV. The CDR3 totals 14 residues. V was pared by 3 bases and J by 7 bases, with 15 bases between. The CDR3 here is CASSLGGGGLTQYF. The CDR3, as DNA: TGTGCCAGCAGCTTGGGTGGGGGAGGTCTGACCCAGTACTTC. Combining the CDR3 with reference TRBV11-2 and TRBJ2-5 gives the whole variable domain EAGVAQSPRYKIIEKRQSVAFWCNPISGHATLYWYQQILGQGPKLLIQFQNNGVVDDSQLPKDRFSAERLKGVDSTLKIQPAKLEDSAVYLCASSLGGGGLTQYFGPGTRLLVL.

The V gene is TRBV5-6, the J gene TRBJ2-1, with 8 positions matching TRBD2. This CDR3 is 15 amino acids long. Per the germline V gene, CDR1 is SGHDT and CDR2 is YYEEEE. With 3 bases clipped from V and 1 base from J, the junction kept 3 bases outside the gene matches. The chain's CDR3 is CASSSGLESYNEQFF. Here the CDR3 DNA reads TGTGCCAGCAGCTCGGGACTAGAATCCTACAATGAGCAGTTCTTC. Looking up the rest from reference TRBV5-6 and TRBJ2-1 gives the full variable domain: DAGVTQSPTHLIKTRGQQVTLRCSPKSGHDTVSWYQQALGQGPQFIFQYYEEEERQRGNFPDRFSGHQFPNYSSELNVNALLLGDSALYLCASSSGLESYNEQFFGPGTRLTVL.

The chain employs TRBV5-6 and TRBJ2-2, with TRBD2 identical over 11 bases. V lost 0 bases, J lost 9 bases, and 4 bases stayed unmatched. The CDR3 is made up of 15 amino acids. The germline CDR1 and CDR2 sequences are SGHDT and YYEEEE. The CDR3 sequence is CASSLGLAGFWELFF. CDR3 in DNA: TGTGCCAGCAGCTTGGGACTAGCGGGATTTTGGGAGCTGTTTTTT.

The chain recombines TRBV28 with TRBJ1-1; D unresolved. CDR1 is MDHEN, CDR2 SYDVKM, per germline. The CDR3 is 12 amino acids. V lost 3 bases and J 8 bases, leaving 10 bases between the germline ends. CDR3 protein: CASSFRRVEAFF. DNA of the CDR3: TGTGCCAGCAGTTTTCGGAGGGTAGAAGCTTTCTTT. The full variable domain, with the rest looked up from reference TRBV28 and TRBJ1-1, is DVKVTQSSRYLVKRTGEKVFLECVQDMDHENMFWYRQDPGLGLRLIYFSYDVKMKEKGDIPEGYSVSREKKERFSLILESASTNQTSMYLCASSFRRVEAFFGQGTRLTVV.

V gene TRBV5-7 combines with J gene TRBJ1-6; D unclear. TRBV5-7 is an ORF for which the function is uncertain. This CDR3 is built from 12 residues. The ends were cut back, 1 base at V and 15 bases at J, with 11 bases in the middle. CDR3 region: CASSLSPDFLHF. CDR3 DNA: TGTGCCAGCAGCTTGAGCCCCGATTTCCTCCACTTT.